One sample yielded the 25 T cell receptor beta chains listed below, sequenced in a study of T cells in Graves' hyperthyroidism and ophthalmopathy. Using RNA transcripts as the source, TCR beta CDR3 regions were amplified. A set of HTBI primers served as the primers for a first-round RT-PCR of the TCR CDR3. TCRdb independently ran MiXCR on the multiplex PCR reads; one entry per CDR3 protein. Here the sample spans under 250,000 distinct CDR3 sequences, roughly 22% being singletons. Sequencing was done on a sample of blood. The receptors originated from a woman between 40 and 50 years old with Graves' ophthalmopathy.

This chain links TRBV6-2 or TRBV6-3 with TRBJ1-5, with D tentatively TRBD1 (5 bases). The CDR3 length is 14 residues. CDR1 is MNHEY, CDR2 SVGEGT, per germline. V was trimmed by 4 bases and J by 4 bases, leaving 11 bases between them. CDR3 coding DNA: TGTGCCAGCAGTTTTGGGGACGGAAATCAGCCCCAGCATTTT. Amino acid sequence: CASSFGDGNQPQHF.

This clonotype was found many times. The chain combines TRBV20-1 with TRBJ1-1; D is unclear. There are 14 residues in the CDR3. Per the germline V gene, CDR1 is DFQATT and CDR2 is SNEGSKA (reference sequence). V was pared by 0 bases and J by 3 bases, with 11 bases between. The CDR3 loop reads CSARDRGSYTEAFF. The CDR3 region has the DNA TGCAGTGCTAGAGACCGTGGGTCGTACACTGAAGCTTTCTTT.

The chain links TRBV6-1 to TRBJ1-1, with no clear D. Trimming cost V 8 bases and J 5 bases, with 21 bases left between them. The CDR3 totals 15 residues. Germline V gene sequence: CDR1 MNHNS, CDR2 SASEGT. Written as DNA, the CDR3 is TGTGCCAGCGCATCCCGGGTCCCAAGTCGGACTGAAGCTTTCTTT. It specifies CASASRVPSRTEAFF.

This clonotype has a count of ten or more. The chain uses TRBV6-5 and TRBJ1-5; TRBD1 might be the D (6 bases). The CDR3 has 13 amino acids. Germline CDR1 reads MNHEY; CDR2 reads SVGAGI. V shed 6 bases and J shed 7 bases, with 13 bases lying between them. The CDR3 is CASRNRDQQPQHF. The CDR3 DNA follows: TGTGCCAGCAGAAACAGGGACCAACAGCCCCAGCATTTT.

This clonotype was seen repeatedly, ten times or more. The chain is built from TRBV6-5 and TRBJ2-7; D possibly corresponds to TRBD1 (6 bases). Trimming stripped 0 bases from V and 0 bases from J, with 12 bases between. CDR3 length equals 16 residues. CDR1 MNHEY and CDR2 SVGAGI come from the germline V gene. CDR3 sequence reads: CASSYSADRNSYEQYF. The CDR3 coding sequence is TGTGCCAGCAGTTACTCGGCGGACAGAAACTCCTACGAGCAGTACTTC.

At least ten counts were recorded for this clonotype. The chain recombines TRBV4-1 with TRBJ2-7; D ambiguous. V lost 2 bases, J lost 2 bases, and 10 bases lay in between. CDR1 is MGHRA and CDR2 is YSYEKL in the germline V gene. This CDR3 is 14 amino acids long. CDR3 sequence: CASSQSHGTYEQYF. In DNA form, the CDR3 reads TGCGCCAGCAGCCAATCCCACGGAACCTACGAGCAGTACTTC.

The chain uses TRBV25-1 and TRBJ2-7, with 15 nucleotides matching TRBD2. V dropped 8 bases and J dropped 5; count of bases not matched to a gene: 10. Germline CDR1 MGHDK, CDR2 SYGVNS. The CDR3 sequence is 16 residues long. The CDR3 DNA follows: TGTGCCAGCGGGGGACTAGCGGGAGGTCAAGACCACGAGCAGTACTTC. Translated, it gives CASGGLAGGQDHEQYF.

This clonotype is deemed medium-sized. The CDR3 DNA is TGCAGCGTTGATACTACAGGGATAACTCTGGATGGCTACACCTTC. Encoded protein: CSVDTTGITLDGYTF. The chain uses TRBV29-1 and TRBJ1-2; D perhaps matches TRBD1 (6 bases). Germline values: CDR1 SQVTM, CDR2 ANQGSEA. Trimming stripped 3 bases from V and 6 bases from J, with 20 bases between. The CDR3 consists of 15 residues.

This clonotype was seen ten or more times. In DNA, the CDR3 is TGCGCCAGCAGCCAAGTCCCGGACTTCGAAGAGACCCAGTACTTC. Protein sequence: CASSQVPDFEETQYF. The chain joins TRBV4-1 to TRBJ2-5; D may be TRBD2 (5 bases). Germline V CDR1 and CDR2: MGHRA, YSYEKL. The CDR3 extends over 15 amino acids. V lost 1 base and J lost 3, with 12 bases in between.

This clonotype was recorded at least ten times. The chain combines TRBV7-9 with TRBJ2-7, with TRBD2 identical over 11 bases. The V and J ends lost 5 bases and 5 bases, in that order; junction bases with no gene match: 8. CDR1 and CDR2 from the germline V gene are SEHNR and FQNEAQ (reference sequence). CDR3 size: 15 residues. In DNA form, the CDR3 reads TGTGCCAGCAGCCATACTAGCGGGAGATTTCACGAGCAGTACTTC. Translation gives CASSHTSGRFHEQYF.

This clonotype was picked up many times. CDR3 loop: CASSLYAGENQPQHF. CDR3 in DNA: TGTGCCAGCAGTTTATACGCCGGGGAAAATCAGCCCCAGCATTTT. The V and J genes are TRBV12-3 or TRBV12-4 and TRBJ1-5; D call uncertain. Trimming cost V 2 bases and J 4 bases, with 12 bases left between them. The CDR3 runs to 15 residues.

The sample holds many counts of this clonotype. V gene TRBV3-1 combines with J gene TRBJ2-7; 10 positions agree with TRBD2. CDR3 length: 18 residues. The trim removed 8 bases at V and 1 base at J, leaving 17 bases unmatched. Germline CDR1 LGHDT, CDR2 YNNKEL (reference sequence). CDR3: CASSNNPVIAGGSYEQYF. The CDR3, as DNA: TGTGCCAGCTCCAACAATCCCGTTATAGCGGGAGGATCCTACGAGCAGTACTTC.

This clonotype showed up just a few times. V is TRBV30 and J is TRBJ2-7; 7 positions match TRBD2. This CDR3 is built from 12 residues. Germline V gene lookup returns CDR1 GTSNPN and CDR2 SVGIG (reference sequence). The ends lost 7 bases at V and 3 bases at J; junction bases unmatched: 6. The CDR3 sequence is CASDGTNYEQYF. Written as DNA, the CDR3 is TGTGCCTCCGACGGGACTAACTACGAGCAGTACTTC. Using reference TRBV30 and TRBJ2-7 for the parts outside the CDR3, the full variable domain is SQTIHQWPATLVQPVGSPLSLECTVEGTSNPNLYWYRQAAGRGLQLLFYSVGIGQISSEVPQNLSASRPQDRQFILSSKKLLLSDSGFYLCASDGTNYEQYFGPGTRLTVT.

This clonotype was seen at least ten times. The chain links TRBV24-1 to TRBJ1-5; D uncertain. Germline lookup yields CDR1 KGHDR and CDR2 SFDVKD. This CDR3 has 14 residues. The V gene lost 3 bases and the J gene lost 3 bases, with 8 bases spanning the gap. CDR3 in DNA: TGTGCCACCAGTGATCGCAGCTTCAATCAGCCCCAGCATTTT. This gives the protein CATSDRSFNQPQHF.

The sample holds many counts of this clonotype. Here the CDR3 reads CASSLVRIYEQYF. DNA for the CDR3: TGTGCCAGCAGTTTGGTCAGAATCTACGAGCAGTACTTC. The V and J genes are TRBV27 and TRBJ2-7; D is undetermined. The CDR3 loop spans 13 amino acids. V was pared by 3 bases and J by 3 bases, with 9 bases between. Germline V lookup: CDR1 MNHEY, CDR2 SMNVEV (reference sequence).

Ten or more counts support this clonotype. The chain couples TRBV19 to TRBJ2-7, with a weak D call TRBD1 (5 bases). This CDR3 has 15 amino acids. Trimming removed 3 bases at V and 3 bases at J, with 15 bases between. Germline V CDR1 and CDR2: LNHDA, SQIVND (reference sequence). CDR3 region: CASSIIPGKGYEQYF. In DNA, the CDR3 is TGTGCCAGTAGTATTATTCCAGGGAAAGGCTACGAGCAGTACTTC.

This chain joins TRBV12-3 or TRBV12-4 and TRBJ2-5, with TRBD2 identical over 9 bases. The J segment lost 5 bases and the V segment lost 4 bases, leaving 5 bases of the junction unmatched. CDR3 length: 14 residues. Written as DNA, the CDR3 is TGTGCCAGCAGTTATAGCGGGAGAGGCGAGACCCAGTACTTC. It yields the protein CASSYSGRGETQYF.

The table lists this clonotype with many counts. The CDR3 spells CASSYRGTDAFF. The CDR3 DNA is TGTGCCAGCAGCTACAGGGGGACAGACGCTTTCTTT. The J gene is TRBJ1-1, the V gene TRBV11-3, with 8 nucleotides matching TRBD1. Trimming removed 4 bases from V and 11 bases from J; junction bases left unmatched: 6. The CDR3 is 12 amino acids. Germline V CDR1 and CDR2: SGHNT, YENEEA.

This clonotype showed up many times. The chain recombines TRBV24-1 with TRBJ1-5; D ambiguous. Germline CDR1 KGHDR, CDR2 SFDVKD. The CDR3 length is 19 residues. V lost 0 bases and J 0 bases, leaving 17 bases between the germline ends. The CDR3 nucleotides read TGTGCCACCAGTGATTTGCACCCTAGTCGACGTCTTAGCAATCAGCCCCAGCATTTT. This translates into CATSDLHPSRRLSNQPQHF.

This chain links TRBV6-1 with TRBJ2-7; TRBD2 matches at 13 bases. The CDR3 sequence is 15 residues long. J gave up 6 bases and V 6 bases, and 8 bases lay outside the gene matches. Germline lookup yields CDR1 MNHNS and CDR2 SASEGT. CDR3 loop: CASRPGLAGAGEQYF. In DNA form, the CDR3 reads TGTGCCAGCAGACCAGGACTAGCGGGAGCTGGCGAGCAGTACTTC.

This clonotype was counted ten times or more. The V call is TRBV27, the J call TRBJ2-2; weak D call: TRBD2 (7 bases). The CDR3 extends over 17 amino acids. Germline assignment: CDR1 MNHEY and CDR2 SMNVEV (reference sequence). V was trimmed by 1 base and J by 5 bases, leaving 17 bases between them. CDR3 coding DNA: TGTGCCAGCAGTTTATGGCAGGGGAGGGGTGCAACCGGGGAGCTGTTTTTT. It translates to CASSLWQGRGATGELFF.

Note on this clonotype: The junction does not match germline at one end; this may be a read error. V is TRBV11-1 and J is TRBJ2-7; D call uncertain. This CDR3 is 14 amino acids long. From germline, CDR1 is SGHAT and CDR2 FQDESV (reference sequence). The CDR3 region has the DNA TGTGCCAGCAGCCCAACCGGGCCCTCCTACGAGCAGTCCTTC. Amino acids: CASSPTGPSYEQSF.

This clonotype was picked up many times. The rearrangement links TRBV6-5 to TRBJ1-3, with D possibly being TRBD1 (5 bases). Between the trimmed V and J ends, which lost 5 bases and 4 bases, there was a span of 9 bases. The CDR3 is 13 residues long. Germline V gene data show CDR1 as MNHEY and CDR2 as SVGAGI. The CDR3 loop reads CASSRGSGNTIYF. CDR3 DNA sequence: TGTGCCAGCAGTCGGGGCTCGGGAAACACCATATATTTT.

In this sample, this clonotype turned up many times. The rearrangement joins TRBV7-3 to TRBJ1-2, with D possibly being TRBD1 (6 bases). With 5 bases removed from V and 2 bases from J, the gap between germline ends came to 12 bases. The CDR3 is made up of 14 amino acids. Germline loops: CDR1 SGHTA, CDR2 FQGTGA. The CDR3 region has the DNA TGTGCCAGCAGCCCCGGAGGGGGGAACTATGGCTACACCTTC. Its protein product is CASSPGGGNYGYTF.

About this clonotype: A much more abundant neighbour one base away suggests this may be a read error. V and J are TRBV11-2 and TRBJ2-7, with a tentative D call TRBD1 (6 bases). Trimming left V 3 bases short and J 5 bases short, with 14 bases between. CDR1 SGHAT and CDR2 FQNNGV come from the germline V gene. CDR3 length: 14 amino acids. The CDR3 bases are TGTGCCAGCAGCTTTCGGGACAAGAAGGACGAGCAGTACTTC. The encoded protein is CASSFRDKKDEQYF.